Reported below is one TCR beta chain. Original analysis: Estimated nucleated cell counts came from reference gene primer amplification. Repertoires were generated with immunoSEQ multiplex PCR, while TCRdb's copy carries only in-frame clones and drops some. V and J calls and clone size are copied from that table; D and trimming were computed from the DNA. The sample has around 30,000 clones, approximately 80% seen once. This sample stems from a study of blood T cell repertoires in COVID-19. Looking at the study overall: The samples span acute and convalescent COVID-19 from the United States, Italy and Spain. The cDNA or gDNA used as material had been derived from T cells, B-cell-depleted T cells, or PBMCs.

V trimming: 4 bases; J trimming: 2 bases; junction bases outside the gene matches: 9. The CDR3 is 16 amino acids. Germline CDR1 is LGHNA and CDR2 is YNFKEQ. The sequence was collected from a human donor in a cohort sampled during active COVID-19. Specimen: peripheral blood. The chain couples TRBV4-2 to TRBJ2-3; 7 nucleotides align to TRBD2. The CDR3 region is CASSRSPGLNTDTQYF. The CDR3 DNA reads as TGTGCCAGCAGCCGGTCCCCGGGACTAAACACAGATACGCAGTATTTT.